Following are 25 T cell receptor beta chains from one sample sequenced in a study of cytomegalovirus exposure and HLA in healthy donors. It was with 60 Vbeta and 13 Jbeta primers that the PCR ran. Produced via immunoSEQ multiplex PCR; TCRdb's table is partial and in-frame only. The data show some 150,000 clones, around three quarters seen once. Sequencing was carried out using PBMCs. These receptors originate from a man between 40 and 49 years old in good health and CMV-seropositive.

The V gene is TRBV9, the J gene TRBJ2-1; TRBD2 aligns across 9 bases. The J segment lost 7 bases and the V segment lost 3 bases, leaving 8 bases of the junction unmatched. From germline, CDR1 is SGDLS and CDR2 YYNGEE. This CDR3 is built from 15 residues. CDR3: CASSGTSAPDNEQFF. The CDR3 DNA reads as TGTGCCAGCAGCGGGACTAGCGCCCCGGATAATGAGCAGTTCTTC.

A few counts support this clone. The CDR3 spells CASRVTGAGKETQYF. The CDR3 nucleotides read TGTGCCAGCAGAGTTACAGGGGCCGGGAAAGAGACCCAGTACTTC. This chain uses TRBV6-1 with TRBJ2-5, with 7 bases identical to TRBD1. The V gene's germline CDR1 is MNHNS and CDR2 SASEGT. The CDR3 is 15 amino acids. V was clipped by 6 bases and J by 3 bases; unmatched bases: 10.

This chain uses TRBV28 with TRBJ1-1, with D possibly being TRBD1 (5 bases). Trimming pared 2 bases from V and 1 base from J, leaving 14 bases between. CDR3 size: 16 residues. The germline V gene has CDR1 MDHEN and CDR2 SYDVKM. For the CDR3, the DNA is TGTGCCAGCAGTTTAGGGGCCCAGGCCTGGAACACTGAAGCTTTCTTT. As protein: CASSLGAQAWNTEAFF.

The CDR3 region is CASSHGQGRANEKLFF. The CDR3 DNA reads as TGTGCCAGCAGCCACGGACAGGGAAGGGCTAATGAAAAACTGTTTTTT. The chain couples TRBV7-7 to TRBJ1-4; the match to TRBD1 covers 8 bases. Per the germline V gene, CDR1 is SSHAT and CDR2 is FNYEAQ (reference sequence). The CDR3 sequence is 16 residues long. The junction had 8 bases not matched to a gene; V was cut back by 5 bases and J by 3 bases.

This clone was detected a few times. This chain links TRBV5-6 with TRBJ1-3, with D possibly matching TRBD1 (5 bases). From germline, CDR1 is SGHDT and CDR2 YYEEEE. The CDR3 runs to 14 residues. The V gene lost 4 bases and the J gene lost 8 bases, with 16 bases spanning the gap. The CDR3 spells CASSLQGPVDTIYF. As DNA, the CDR3 is TGTGCCAGCAGCCTCCAGGGTCCGGTCGACACCATATATTTT.

This rearrangement joins TRBV30 to TRBJ1-2; the D gene is possibly TRBD1 (5 bases). V lost 1 base and J 0 bases, leaving 12 bases between the germline ends. The CDR3 runs to 15 residues. Germline V lookup: CDR1 GTSNPN, CDR2 SVGIG (reference sequence). The CDR3 here is CAWSARQRSNYGYTF. Here the CDR3 DNA reads TGTGCCTGGAGTGCCCGACAGAGGTCTAACTATGGCTACACCTTC.

The chain carries TRBV20-1 and TRBJ1-1; D possibly corresponds to TRBD1 (5 bases). V shed 3 bases and J shed 8 bases, with 7 bases lying between them. This CDR3 region has 10 residues. Germline values: CDR1 DFQATT, CDR2 SNEGSKA (reference sequence). Written as DNA, the CDR3 is TGCAGTGCTAGGCACAGGGAAGCTTTCTTT. As protein: CSARHREAFF.

This clone has just one count. This chain connects TRBV5-4 to TRBJ2-1; 8 nucleotides match TRBD2. Germline values: CDR1 SGHNT, CDR2 YYREEE (reference sequence). After removal of 3 bases from V and 6 bases from J, the junction contained 8 bases not matched to a gene. CDR3 length: 15 residues. CDR3 protein: CASSYGRGTGNEQFF. CDR3 nucleotides: TGTGCCAGCAGCTACGGGAGGGGCACGGGCAATGAGCAGTTCTTC.

This clone was observed once. The rearrangement uses TRBV27 and TRBJ2-3, with TRBD2 identical over 7 bases. The CDR3 totals 15 residues. J was trimmed by 6 bases and V by 2 bases; bases with no gene match: 8. The germline gives CDR1 MNHEY, CDR2 SMNVEV (reference sequence). The CDR3 DNA reads TGTGCCAGCAGTTTACGCGGGAGATCTTTGGATACGCAGTATTTT. Its protein product is CASSLRGRSLDTQYF.

This chain uses TRBV9 with TRBJ1-2; D perhaps matches TRBD1 (5 bases). Between the trimmed V and J ends, which lost 4 bases and 3 bases, there was a span of 10 bases. There are 13 residues in the CDR3. Germline values: CDR1 SGDLS, CDR2 YYNGEE. The CDR3 coding sequence is TGTGCCAGCAGCTCGGGGGGTGACTATGGCTACACCTTC. Protein: CASSSGGDYGYTF.

V gene TRBV7-2 combines with J gene TRBJ1-1; D perhaps matches TRBD1 (5 bases). Trimming pared 3 bases from V and 4 bases from J, leaving 18 bases between. The CDR3 runs 16 residues. CDR1 SGHTA and CDR2 FQGNSA come from the germline V gene. CDR3: CASSFRSLGLVTEAFF. The CDR3 bases are TGTGCCAGCAGCTTTCGTTCGTTGGGGCTTGTCACTGAAGCTTTCTTT.

This chain uses TRBV18 with TRBJ1-1, with no clear D. The CDR3 is 16 residues long. Germline assignment: CDR1 KGHSH and CDR2 LQKENI. Trimming stripped 4 bases from V and 1 base from J, with 16 bases between. CDR3 nucleotide sequence: TGTGCCAGCTCACAACAATCTAACGCGGGGAACACTGAAGCTTTCTTT. As protein: CASSQQSNAGNTEAFF.

As for this clone: At one end the junction does not follow the germline gene, possibly because of a read error. The DNA for the CDR3 is TGTGCCAGCAGTTTAGCGGCTAGCACAGATACGCAGTATTTT. It yields the protein CASSLAASTDTQYF. The chain carries TRBV7-2 and TRBJ2-3; D is possibly TRBD2 (6 bases). The germline V gene encodes CDR1 SGHTA and CDR2 FQGNSA. The CDR3 contains 14 residues.

The gene calls are TRBV9 and TRBJ1-4, with TRBD1 identical over 8 bases. The J segment lost 8 bases and the V segment lost 3 bases, leaving 6 bases of the junction unmatched. Germline V gene sequence: CDR1 SGDLS, CDR2 YYNGEE. The CDR3 spans 14 residues. The DNA of the CDR3 is TGTGCCAGCAGCGAGACAGGGGCTCAGGAAAAACTGTTTTTT. This codes for CASSETGAQEKLFF.

The chain combines TRBV2 with TRBJ1-3; no definite D call. The CDR3 covers 16 residues. CDR1 is SNHLY and CDR2 is FYNNEI in the germline V gene. Trimming shortened V by 6 bases and J by 0 bases, and 15 bases separated the two germline ends. The CDR3 loop reads CASRTLRRSSGNTIYF. The CDR3, as DNA: TGTGCCAGCAGAACACTACGTAGAAGCTCTGGAAACACCATATATTTT.

The V and J genes are TRBV10-3 and TRBJ1-6; the D gene is possibly TRBD1 (5 bases). Between the trimmed V and J ends, which lost 3 bases and 7 bases, there was a span of 7 bases. CDR3 size: 13 residues. Per the germline V gene, CDR1 is ENHRY and CDR2 is SYGVKD. The CDR3 DNA reads TGTGCCATCAGTGAATCAGGGAATTCACCCCTCCACTTT. Residues: CAISESGNSPLHF.

The genes are TRBV18 and TRBJ2-7, with 7 bases aligning to TRBD2. In germline, CDR1 is KGHSH, CDR2 LQKENI. V lost 5 bases, J lost 5 bases, and 15 bases stayed unmatched. This CDR3 is 16 amino acids long. The CDR3 protein is CASSSDAGVGIDEQYF. Written as DNA, the CDR3 is TGTGCCAGCTCAAGTGATGCGGGAGTGGGGATCGACGAGCAGTACTTC.

This chain connects TRBV7-2 to TRBJ1-3; perhaps TRBD1 as D (6 bases). The CDR3 runs to 15 residues. The V end lost 5 bases, the J end lost 7 bases, and 18 bases lay between the germline ends. Germline V lookup: CDR1 SGHTA, CDR2 FQGNSA. The CDR3 spells CASSPGGASYNTIYF. CDR3 bases: TGTGCCAGCAGCCCGGGGGGGGCCTCTTATAACACCATATATTTT.

The chain joins TRBV27 to TRBJ2-1, with 7 positions matching TRBD2. The CDR3 contains 15 residues. Unmatched junction bases numbered 8, after V lost 5 bases and J lost 4 bases. CDR1 MNHEY and CDR2 SMNVEV come from the germline V gene (reference sequence). DNA of the CDR3: TGTGCCAGCAGTGCCCGCGGGAGCCGGTACAATGAGCAGTTCTTC. It codes for CASSARGSRYNEQFF.

The rearrangement joins TRBV6-1 to TRBJ2-6; D perhaps matches TRBD2 (5 bases). Trimming stripped 8 bases from V and 0 bases from J, with 11 bases between. This CDR3 spans 15 amino acids. Germline CDR1 and CDR2: MNHNS and SASEGT. The CDR3: CASYKAASGANVLTF. CDR3 DNA: TGTGCCAGCTATAAAGCGGCCTCTGGGGCCAACGTCCTGACTTTC.

The CDR3 is CASSMGLAGVPYF. The CDR3, as DNA: TGTGCCAGTAGTATGGGACTAGCGGGAGTGCCGTACTTC. The J gene is TRBJ2-7, the V gene TRBV19, with 14 bases aligning to TRBD2. Trimming cost V 3 bases and J 12 bases; bases outside gene matches: 4. The germline V gene encodes CDR1 LNHDA and CDR2 SQIVND (reference sequence). The CDR3 contains 13 residues.

The V and J genes are TRBV7-2 and TRBJ2-7; D gene ambiguous. The V gene's germline CDR1 is SGHTA and CDR2 FQGNSA. Trimming stripped 1 base from V and 1 base from J, with 8 bases between. This CDR3 spans 14 amino acids. The CDR3 nucleotides read TGTGCCAGCAGCTTAGGTCACAGTTCCTACGAGCAGTACTTC. Translated, it gives CASSLGHSSYEQYF.

The rearrangement uses TRBV2 and TRBJ1-4, with D tentatively TRBD1 (5 bases). CDR3 length: 14 amino acids. CDR1 and CDR2 (germline): SNHLY, FYNNEI. V lost 7 bases, J lost 4 bases, and 13 bases lay in between. CDR3 amino acids: CASTLGLLNEKLFF. Here the CDR3 DNA reads TGTGCCAGCACCCTGGGACTGCTTAATGAAAAACTGTTTTTT.

The genes are TRBV6-5 and TRBJ1-2, with D uncertain. The CDR3 totals 14 residues. V lost 5 bases to trimming and J lost 2 bases, with 12 bases between them. CDR1 is MNHEY and CDR2 is SVGAGI in the germline V gene. CDR3: CASSEVGRNYGYTF. The DNA for the CDR3 is TGTGCCAGCAGTGAAGTCGGGAGGAACTATGGCTACACCTTC.

This chain joins TRBV5-1 and TRBJ2-5; 9 nucleotides agree with TRBD1. The CDR3 contains 15 residues. With 0 bases clipped from V and 5 bases from J, the junction kept 5 bases outside the gene matches. Germline lookup yields CDR1 SGHRS and CDR2 YFSETQ. This CDR3 reads CASSLGDRAGETQYF. In DNA, the CDR3 is TGCGCCAGCAGCTTGGGGGACAGGGCCGGGGAGACCCAGTACTTC.